The 18 T cell receptor beta chains listed next were all sequenced from one sample in a study of T cells in tuberculosis. Method: immunoSEQ multiplex PCR; TCRdb's copy keeps in-frame clones and lacks some. The data show around 45,000 clones, around 94% seen once. The sequencing sample was made of PBMCs. Receptor source: a donor aged 10-35 years with latent tuberculosis or without tuberculosis infection. Some clones in this sample may be carry-over from other donors' samples.

This clone was picked up one time. This chain joins TRBV4-3 and TRBJ1-1, with D possibly TRBD1 on 6 matching bases. This CDR3 region has 15 residues. The germline V gene has CDR1 LGHNA and CDR2 YSLEER. The germline V and J ends were trimmed by 2 bases and 5 bases, with 15 bases remaining between them. CDR3: CASSQTHRVITEAFF. CDR3 sequence (DNA): TGCGCCAGCAGCCAAACCCACAGGGTTATAACTGAAGCTTTCTTT.

The chain uses TRBV28 and TRBJ2-1; 7 bases align to TRBD2. The CDR3 runs to 17 residues. Germline values: CDR1 MDHEN, CDR2 SYDVKM. V was clipped by 3 bases and J by 3 bases; unmatched bases: 11. The CDR3 sequence: CASSFWAGLAVYNEQFF. The DNA of the CDR3 is TGTGCCAGCAGTTTTTGGGCGGGTCTAGCGGTCTACAATGAGCAGTTCTTC.

This chain joins TRBV28 and TRBJ2-1; 13 nucleotides align to TRBD2. V was clipped by 6 bases and J by 6 bases; unmatched bases: 5. The CDR3 is 15 amino acids. Per the germline V gene, CDR1 is MDHEN and CDR2 is SYDVKM. The CDR3 spells CASRLAGGVSNEQFF. The CDR3 nucleotides are TGTGCCAGCAGACTAGCGGGAGGGGTGAGCAATGAGCAGTTCTTC.

The V gene is TRBV27, the J gene TRBJ2-2, with 9 bases identical to TRBD1. J lost 6 bases, V lost 6 bases, and 14 bases had no gene match. The CDR3 has 17 residues. Per germline, CDR1 MNHEY and CDR2 SMNVEV (reference sequence). CDR3 in amino acids: CASRPPDWTGAPGELFF. The CDR3 nucleotides read TGTGCCAGCAGACCCCCGGATTGGACAGGGGCACCCGGGGAGCTGTTTTTT.

This chain links TRBV7-3 with TRBJ2-7, with a possible D match to TRBD1 (5 bases). CDR1 is SGHTA and CDR2 is FQGTGA in the germline V gene. The CDR3 length is 15 residues. The ends were cut back, 0 bases at V and 0 bases at J, with 9 bases in the middle. CDR3 sequence reads: CASSLTRESSYEQYF. For the CDR3, the DNA is TGTGCCAGCAGCTTAACCAGGGAAAGCTCCTACGAGCAGTACTTC.

The V and J genes are TRBV9 and TRBJ2-3; D is undetermined. Between the trimmed V and J ends, which lost 3 bases and 2 bases, there was a span of 4 bases. Germline V gene data show CDR1 as SGDLS and CDR2 as YYNGEE. CDR3 size: 12 residues. The CDR3 sequence is CASSAPTDTQYF. The CDR3 region has the DNA TGTGCCAGCAGCGCTCCCACAGATACGCAGTATTTT.

The genes are TRBV19 and TRBJ1-2, with 8 nucleotides matching TRBD1. The CDR3 length is 17 residues. V shed 7 bases and J 3 bases; nucleotides not matched to a gene: 16. Germline CDR1 reads LNHDA; CDR2 reads SQIVND (reference sequence). The CDR3 here is CASMGDRSSSRDYGYTF. As DNA, the CDR3 is TGTGCCAGTATGGGGGACAGGTCAAGTTCACGGGACTATGGCTACACCTTC. Together with reference TRBV19 and TRBJ1-2, the CDR3 gives the full variable domain: DGGITQSPKYLFRKEGQNVTLSCEQNLNHDAMYWYRQDPGQGLRLIYYSQIVNDFQKGDIAEGYSVSREKKESFPLTVTSAQKNPTAFYLCASMGDRSSSRDYGYTFGSGTRLTVV.

The chain is built from TRBV2 and TRBJ2-7; D is uncertain. Germline V lookup: CDR1 SNHLY, CDR2 FYNNEI. The V and J ends lost 6 bases and 7 bases respectively, with 16 bases between them. The CDR3 covers 13 residues. The CDR3 protein is CASREKLLLEQYF. Here the CDR3 DNA reads TGTGCCAGCAGAGAGAAGCTTCTACTGGAGCAGTACTTC.

The chain recombines TRBV9 with TRBJ2-1; 9 nucleotides match TRBD1. The CDR3 covers 14 residues. With V trimmed by 4 bases and J by 8 bases, 7 bases remained unmatched. Per the germline V gene, CDR1 is SGDLS and CDR2 is YYNGEE. CDR3 sequence (DNA): TGTGCCAGCAGCCTTTGGACAGGGGAGGATGAGCAGTTCTTC. The encoded protein is CASSLWTGEDEQFF.

V gene TRBV7-9 combines with J gene TRBJ2-2; unclear D gene. V was shortened by 5 bases and J by 5 bases, with 12 bases between the two germline ends. The CDR3 length is 14 residues. Germline CDR1 and CDR2: SEHNR and FQNEAQ (reference sequence). CDR3 sequence reads: CASSQLPLTGELFF. The CDR3 DNA reads as TGTGCCAGCAGCCAACTGCCCCTTACCGGGGAGCTGTTTTTT.

The V call is TRBV28, the J call TRBJ1-1; no definite D call. V shed 7 bases and J shed 3 bases, with 9 bases lying between them. The germline CDR1 and CDR2 sequences are MDHEN and SYDVKM. This CDR3 is 12 amino acids long. As DNA, the CDR3 is TGTGCCAGCACCACGAGGTACACTGAAGCTTTCTTT. Its protein product is CASTTRYTEAFF. The full variable domain, rest sourced from reference TRBV28 and TRBJ1-1, is DVKVTQSSRYLVKRTGEKVFLECVQDMDHENMFWYRQDPGLGLRLIYFSYDVKMKEKGDIPEGYSVSREKKERFSLILESASTNQTSMYLCASTTRYTEAFFGQGTRLTVV.

The V gene is TRBV2, the J gene TRBJ2-7, with TRBD1 identical over 9 bases. The CDR3 totals 14 residues. The germline CDR1 and CDR2 sequences are SNHLY and FYNNEI. The V and J ends lost 6 bases and 3 bases, in that order; junction bases with no gene match: 6. The CDR3 DNA reads as TGTGCCAGCAGAGAGACAGGGGGGGGCTACGAGCAGTACTTC. Protein: CASRETGGGYEQYF. Looking up the rest from reference TRBV2 and TRBJ2-7 gives the full variable domain: EPEVTQTPSHQVTQMGQEVILRCVPISNHLYFYWYRQILGQKVEFLVSFYNNEISEKSEIFDDQFSVERPDGSNFTLKIRSTKLEDSAMYFCASRETGGGYEQYFGPGTRLTVT.

The chain recombines TRBV7-9 with TRBJ2-7; 8 bases fit TRBD1. J was trimmed by 4 bases and V by 2 bases; bases with no gene match: 4. CDR1 SEHNR and CDR2 FQNEAQ come from the germline V gene (reference sequence). The CDR3 extends over 14 amino acids. CDR3 bases: TGTGCCAGCAGCTTAAGCAGGGGGCAGTACGAGCAGTACTTC. This gives the protein CASSLSRGQYEQYF.

V is TRBV7-9 and J is TRBJ2-1, with unresolved D. Trimming pared 5 bases from V and 5 bases from J, leaving 13 bases between. The CDR3 totals 14 residues. Per the germline V gene, CDR1 is SEHNR and CDR2 is FQNEAQ (reference sequence). As DNA, the CDR3 is TGTGCCAGCAGCAGTAAGACTCAGCACAATGAGCAGTTCTTC. Translation gives CASSSKTQHNEQFF. The full variable domain, with the rest looked up from reference TRBV7-9 and TRBJ2-1, is DTGVSQNPRHKITKRGQNVTFRCDPISEHNRLYWYRQTLGQGPEFLTYFQNEAQLEKSRLLSDRFSAERPKGSFSTLEIQRTEQGDSAMYLCASSSKTQHNEQFFGPGTRLTVL.

The rearrangement uses TRBV25-1 and TRBJ2-7, with TRBD2 matching 9 bases. The CDR3 extends over 18 amino acids. V trimming: 3 bases; J trimming: 5 bases; junction bases outside the gene matches: 17. Germline CDR1 reads MGHDK; CDR2 reads SYGVNS. CDR3 nucleotide sequence: TGTGCCAGCAGTGACGCCTCGAAAAGCTCTAGCGGGACCCACGAGCAGTACTTC. It yields the protein CASSDASKSSSGTHEQYF.

The chain couples TRBV14 to TRBJ1-2; D perhaps matches TRBD1 (5 bases). The V gene lost 4 bases and the J gene lost 6 bases, with 12 bases spanning the gap. The CDR3 totals 13 residues. Per germline, CDR1 SGHDN and CDR2 FVKESK. CDR3 nucleotides: TGTGCCAGCAGCCTCTCCAGGGCGAATGGCTACACCTTC. Translating gives CASSLSRANGYTF.

This clone was recorded once. CDR3 sequence: CSVRTSGTTDTQYF. CDR3 in DNA: TGCAGCGTGCGGACTAGCGGGACCACAGATACGCAGTATTTT. The rearrangement uses TRBV29-1 and TRBJ2-3, with 12 bases that match TRBD2. CDR1 and CDR2 from the germline V gene are SQVTM and ANQGSEA. The CDR3 runs 14 residues. V lost 6 bases and J lost 2; bases outside the gene matches: 3.

Note on this clone: In the same sample, other DNA sequences code for this CDR3. The chain recombines TRBV7-2 with TRBJ2-3; a possible D gene is TRBD2 (6 bases). V was clipped by 5 bases and J by 0 bases, with 9 bases between them. CDR1 and CDR2 (germline): SGHTA, FQGNSA. This CDR3 is 14 amino acids long. The CDR3 loop is CASSLSGSTDTQYF. CDR3 bases: TGTGCCAGCAGCCTCAGCGGGAGCACAGATACGCAGTATTTT.